This T cell receptor beta chain emerged from a study of blood T cell repertoires in COVID-19 (dated by TCRdb to 2018 to 2020). Study-level background: The collaborator samples originated in the United States, Italy and Spain and spanned the acute and convalescent phases of COVID-19. The material from the prospective study consisted of cDNA or gDNA derived from T cells, B-cell-depleted T cells, or PBMCs. Subjects who had been exposed to COVID-19, were actively infected with it, or had recovered from it provided the deeply sampled blood TCRbeta repertoires that made up the dataset. The repertoires were released in a freely available public database intended as a resource for research on the immune response to SARS-CoV-2. Samples were obtained from the ongoing ImmuneRACE study (first 160 participants) and from some 1,200 subjects provided by 6 global collaborators. Sample metadata almost always included a de-identified subject ID, COVID-19 status, age in years and sex. Where available, HLA class I and class II types were taken from metadata supplied by the sample provider and were not determined by assay-based typing.

The immunoSEQ Assay, a bias-controlled multiplex PCR, was used to amplify TCRbeta CDR3 regions from genomic DNA. In the authors' own workflow: The number of nucleated cells in each sample was estimated from the amplification of reference gene primers within the assay. To quantify the absolute abundance of each unique TCRbeta CDR3 rearrangement, sequence reads were collapsed and filtered. For each sample, productive Simpson clonality was calculated as the square root of Simpson's diversity index over productive rearrangements. As stored in TCRdb, this immuneACCESS dataset retains in-frame rearrangements with V and J assigned. A fraction of the clones does not appear; measured against another copy, unresolved V genes explain less than half of the discrepancy, and the remainder lacks a known reason. V, J and clone size derive from that table, while D and trimming were established from the DNA sequence. The sample table records about 83,000 clones; roughly nine tenths of these occur just once. In total, the top ten clones hold roughly 15% of the sample.

The collaborating institutions used their own protocols to collect whole blood in K2EDTA tubes. Collaborator samples were shipped for TCRbeta analysis as frozen whole blood, isolated PBMCs, or DNA extracted from either sample type. As for this clone: The antigen this receptor binds is unknown. Base qualities are not provided; no much larger clone lies one nucleotide away.

Inclusive of the bounding cysteine and phenylalanine, the CDR3 is 17 residues long. Only the CDR3 region is kept as DNA, spanning 51 bases read in frame from base 1. The germline V gene gives CDR1 as LGHNA and CDR2 as YSLEER. Ends trimmed: V by 0 bases, J by 4 bases; bases unmatched to a gene: 6. Here is what the overall study found, with its caveats: The quantity of clinical and demographic metadata differed by source and by participant and was supplied without curation.

Sequencing was performed on peripheral blood. This chain is built from TRBV4-3 and TRBJ1-4; the central 9 bases match TRBD1. The TCR comes from a woman aged 80 or over with active or convalescent COVID-19. The CDR3 protein: CASSQDLSGQGNEKLFF. The sequenced DNA is TGCGCCAGCAGCCAAGATTTATCGGGACAGGGTAATGAAAAACTGTTTTTT.